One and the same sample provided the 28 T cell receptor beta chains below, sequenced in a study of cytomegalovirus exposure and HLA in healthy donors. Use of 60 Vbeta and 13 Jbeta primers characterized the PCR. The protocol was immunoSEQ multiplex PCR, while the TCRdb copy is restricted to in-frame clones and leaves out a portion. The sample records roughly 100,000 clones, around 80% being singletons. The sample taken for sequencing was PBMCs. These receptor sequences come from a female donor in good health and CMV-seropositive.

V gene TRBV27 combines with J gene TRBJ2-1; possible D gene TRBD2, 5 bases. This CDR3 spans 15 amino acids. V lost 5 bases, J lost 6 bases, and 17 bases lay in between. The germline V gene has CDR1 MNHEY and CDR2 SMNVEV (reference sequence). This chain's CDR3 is CASSLLVGRVNEQFF. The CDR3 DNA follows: TGTGCCAGCAGTCTCCTGGTTGGGAGAGTCAATGAGCAGTTCTTC.

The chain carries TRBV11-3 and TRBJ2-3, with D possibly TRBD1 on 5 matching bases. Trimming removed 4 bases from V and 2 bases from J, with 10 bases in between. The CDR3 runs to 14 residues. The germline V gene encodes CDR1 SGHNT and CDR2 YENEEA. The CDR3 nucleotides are TGTGCCAGCAGCTCGGGCAGGGACACAGATACGCAGTATTTT. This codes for CASSSGRDTDTQYF.

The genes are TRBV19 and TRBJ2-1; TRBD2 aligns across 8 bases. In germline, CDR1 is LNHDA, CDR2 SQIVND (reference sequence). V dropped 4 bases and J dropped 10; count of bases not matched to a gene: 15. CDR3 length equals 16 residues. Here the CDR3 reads CASSTVPPGLGDEQFF. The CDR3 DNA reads TGTGCCAGTAGTACTGTACCTCCGGGACTAGGCGACGAGCAGTTCTTC.

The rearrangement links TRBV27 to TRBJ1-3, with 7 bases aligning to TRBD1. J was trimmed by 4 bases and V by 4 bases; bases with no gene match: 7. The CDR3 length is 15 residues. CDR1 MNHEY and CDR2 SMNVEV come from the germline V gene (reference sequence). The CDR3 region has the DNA TGTGCCAGCAGTTATAAGGGGGCGAGAGGAAACACCATATATTTT. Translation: CASSYKGARGNTIYF.

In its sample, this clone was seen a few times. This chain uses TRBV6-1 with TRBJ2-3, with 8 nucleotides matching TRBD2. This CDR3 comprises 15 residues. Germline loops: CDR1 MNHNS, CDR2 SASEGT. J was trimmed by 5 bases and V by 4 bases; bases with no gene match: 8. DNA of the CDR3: TGTGCCAGCAGTGTGGACGGGAGGGCTATAGATACGCAGTATTTT. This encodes CASSVDGRAIDTQYF.

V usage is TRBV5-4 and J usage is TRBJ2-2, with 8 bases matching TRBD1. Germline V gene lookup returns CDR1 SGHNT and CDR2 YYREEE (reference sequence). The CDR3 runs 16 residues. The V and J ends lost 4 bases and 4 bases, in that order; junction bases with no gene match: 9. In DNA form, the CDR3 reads TGTGCCAGCAGCCCGGACAGGGTAGTTTCCACCGGGGAGCTGTTTTTT. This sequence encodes CASSPDRVVSTGELFF.

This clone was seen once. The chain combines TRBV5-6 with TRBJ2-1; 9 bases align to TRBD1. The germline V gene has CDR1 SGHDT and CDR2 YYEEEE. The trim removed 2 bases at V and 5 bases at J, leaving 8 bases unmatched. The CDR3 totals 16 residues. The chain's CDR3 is CASSLRGQGSNNEQFF. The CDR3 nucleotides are TGTGCCAGCAGCTTAAGGGGACAGGGTTCCAACAATGAGCAGTTCTTC. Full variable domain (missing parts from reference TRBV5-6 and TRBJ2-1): DAGVTQSPTHLIKTRGQQVTLRCSPKSGHDTVSWYQQALGQGPQFIFQYYEEEERQRGNFPDRFSGHQFPNYSSELNVNALLLGDSALYLCASSLRGQGSNNEQFFGPGTRLTVL.

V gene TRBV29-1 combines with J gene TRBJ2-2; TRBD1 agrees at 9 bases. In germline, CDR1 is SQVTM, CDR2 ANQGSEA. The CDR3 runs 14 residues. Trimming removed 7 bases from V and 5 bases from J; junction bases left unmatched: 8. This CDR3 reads CSALDRGKTGELFF. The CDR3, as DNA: TGCAGCGCCCTGGACAGGGGAAAGACCGGGGAGCTGTTTTTT.

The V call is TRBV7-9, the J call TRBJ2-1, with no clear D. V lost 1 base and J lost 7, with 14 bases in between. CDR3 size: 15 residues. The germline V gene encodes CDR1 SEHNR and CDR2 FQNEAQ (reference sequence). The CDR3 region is CASSLGLNLVNEQFF. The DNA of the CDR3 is TGTGCCAGCAGCTTAGGCCTAAATCTAGTAAATGAGCAGTTCTTC.

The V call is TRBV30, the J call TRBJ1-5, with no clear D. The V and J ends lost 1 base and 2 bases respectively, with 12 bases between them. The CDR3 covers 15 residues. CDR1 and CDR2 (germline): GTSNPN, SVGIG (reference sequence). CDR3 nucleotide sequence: TGTGCCTGGAGTGGGTCCTACGGGGGCAATCAGCCCCAGCATTTT. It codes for CAWSGSYGGNQPQHF.

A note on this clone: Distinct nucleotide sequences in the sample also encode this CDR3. The CDR3 region has the DNA TGTGCCAGCTCACCAAGGACAGTCCAAGAGACCCAGTACTTC. It yields the protein CASSPRTVQETQYF. This rearrangement joins TRBV18 to TRBJ2-5, with D possibly TRBD1 on 6 matching bases. Germline-derived CDR1 and CDR2 are KGHSH and LQKENI. V lost 2 bases to trimming and J lost 1 base, with 8 bases between them. There are 14 residues in the CDR3.

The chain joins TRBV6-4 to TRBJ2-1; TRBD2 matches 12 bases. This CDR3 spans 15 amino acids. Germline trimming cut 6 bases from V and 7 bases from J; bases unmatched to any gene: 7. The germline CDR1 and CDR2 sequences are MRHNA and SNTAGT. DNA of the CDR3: TGTGCCAGCAGACGACTAGCGGGAGTAGGGAATGAGCAGTTCTTC. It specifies CASRRLAGVGNEQFF.

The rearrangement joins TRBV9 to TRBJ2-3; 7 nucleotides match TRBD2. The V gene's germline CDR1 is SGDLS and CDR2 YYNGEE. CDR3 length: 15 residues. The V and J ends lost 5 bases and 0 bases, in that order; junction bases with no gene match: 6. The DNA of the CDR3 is TGTGCCAGCAGTCGCAGCGGGGTAAGCACAGATACGCAGTATTTT. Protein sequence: CASSRSGVSTDTQYF.

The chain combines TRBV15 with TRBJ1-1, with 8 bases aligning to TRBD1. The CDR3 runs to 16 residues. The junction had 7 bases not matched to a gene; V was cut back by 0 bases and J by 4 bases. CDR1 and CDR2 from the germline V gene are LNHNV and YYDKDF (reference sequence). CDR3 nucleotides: TGTGCCACCAGCAGAGACCTCCAGGGGGCTGGCACTGAAGCTTTCTTT. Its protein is CATSRDLQGAGTEAFF. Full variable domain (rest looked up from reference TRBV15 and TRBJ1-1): DAMVIQNPRYQVTQFGKPVTLSCSQTLNHNVMYWYQQKSSQAPKLLFHYYDKDFNNEADTPDNFQSRRPNTSFCFLDIRSPGLGDTAMYLCATSRDLQGAGTEAFFGQGTRLTVV.

The CDR3 sequence: CAGQRRMNTEAFF. Here the CDR3 DNA reads TGTGCCGGACAAAGACGTATGAACACTGAAGCTTTCTTT. This sequence joins TRBV5-8 and TRBJ1-1, with D tentatively TRBD1 (5 bases). V lost 10 bases and J 0 bases, leaving 13 bases between the germline ends. Germline V CDR1 and CDR2: SGHTS, YDEGEE. The CDR3 extends over 13 amino acids.

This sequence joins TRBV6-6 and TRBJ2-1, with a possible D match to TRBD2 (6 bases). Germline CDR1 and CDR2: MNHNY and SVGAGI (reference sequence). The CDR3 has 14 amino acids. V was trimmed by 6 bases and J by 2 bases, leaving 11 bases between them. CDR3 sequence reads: CASRGGNTYNEQFF. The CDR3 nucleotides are TGTGCCAGCAGAGGCGGGAACACCTACAATGAGCAGTTCTTC.

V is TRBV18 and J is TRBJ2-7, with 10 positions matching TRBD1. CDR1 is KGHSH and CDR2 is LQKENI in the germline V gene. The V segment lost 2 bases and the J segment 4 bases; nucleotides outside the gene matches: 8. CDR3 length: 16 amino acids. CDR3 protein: CASSPTRDRGRYEQYF. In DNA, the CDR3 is TGTGCCAGCTCACCAACACGGGACAGGGGAAGGTACGAGCAGTACTTC.

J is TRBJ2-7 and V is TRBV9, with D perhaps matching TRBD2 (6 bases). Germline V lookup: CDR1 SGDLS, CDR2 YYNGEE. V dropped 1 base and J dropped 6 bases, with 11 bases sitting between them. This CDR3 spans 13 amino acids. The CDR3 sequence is CASSVRSGGEQYF. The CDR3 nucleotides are TGTGCCAGCAGCGTAAGGTCCGGGGGCGAGCAGTACTTC. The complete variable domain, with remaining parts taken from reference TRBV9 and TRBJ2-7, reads DSGVTQTPKHLITATGQRVTLRCSPRSGDLSVYWYQQSLDQGLQFLIQYYNGEERAKGNILERFSAQQFPDLHSELNLSSLELGDSALYFCASSVRSGGEQYFGPGTRLTVT.

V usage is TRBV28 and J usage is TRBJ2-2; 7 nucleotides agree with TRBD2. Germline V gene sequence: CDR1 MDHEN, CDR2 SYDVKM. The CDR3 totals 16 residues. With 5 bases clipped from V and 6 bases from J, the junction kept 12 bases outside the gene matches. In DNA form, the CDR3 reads TGTGCCAGCAGTCTTCGACTAGCCTGGTCCCCCGGGGAGCTGTTTTTT. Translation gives CASSLRLAWSPGELFF. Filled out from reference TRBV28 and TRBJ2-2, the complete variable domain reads DVKVTQSSRYLVKRTGEKVFLECVQDMDHENMFWYRQDPGLGLRLIYFSYDVKMKEKGDIPEGYSVSREKKERFSLILESASTNQTSMYLCASSLRLAWSPGELFFGEGSRLTVL.

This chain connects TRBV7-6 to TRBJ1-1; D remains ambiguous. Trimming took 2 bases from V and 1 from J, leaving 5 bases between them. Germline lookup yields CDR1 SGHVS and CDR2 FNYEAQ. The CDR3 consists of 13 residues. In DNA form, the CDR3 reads TGTGCCAGCAGCTTAACAAGGAACACTGAAGCTTTCTTT. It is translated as CASSLTRNTEAFF.

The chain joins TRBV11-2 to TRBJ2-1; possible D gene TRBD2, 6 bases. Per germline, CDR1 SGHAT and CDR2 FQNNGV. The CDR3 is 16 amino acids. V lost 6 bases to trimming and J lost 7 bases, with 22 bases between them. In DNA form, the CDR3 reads TGTGCCAGCAGTCTACTCCCCGCTAGCGCTAATAATGAGCAGTTCTTC. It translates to CASSLLPASANNEQFF.

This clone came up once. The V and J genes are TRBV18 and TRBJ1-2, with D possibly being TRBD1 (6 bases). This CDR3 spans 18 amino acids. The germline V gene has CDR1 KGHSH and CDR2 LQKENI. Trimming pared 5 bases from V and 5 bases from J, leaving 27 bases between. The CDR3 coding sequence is TGTGCCAGCTCATTGACAGGAGCCCCTAGGGCAACCCCTTATGGCTACACCTTC. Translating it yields CASSLTGAPRATPYGYTF.

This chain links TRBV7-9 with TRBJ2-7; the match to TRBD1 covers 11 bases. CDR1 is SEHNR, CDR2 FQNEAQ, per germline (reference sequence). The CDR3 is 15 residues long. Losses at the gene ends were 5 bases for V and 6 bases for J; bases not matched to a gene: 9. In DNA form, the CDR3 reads TGTGCCAGCAGCCCCACCGGACAGGGGGCTCGCGAGCAGTACTTC. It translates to CASSPTGQGAREQYF.

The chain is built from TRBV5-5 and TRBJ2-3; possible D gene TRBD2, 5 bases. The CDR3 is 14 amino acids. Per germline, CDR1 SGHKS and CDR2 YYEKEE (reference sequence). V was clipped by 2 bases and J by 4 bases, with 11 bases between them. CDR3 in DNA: TGTGCCAGCAGCTTCGGACTTTTCTCAGATACGCAGTATTTT. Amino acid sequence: CASSFGLFSDTQYF. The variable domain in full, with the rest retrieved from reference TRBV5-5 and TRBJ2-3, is DAGVTQSPTHLIKTRGQQVTLRCSPISGHKSVSWYQQVLGQGPQFIFQYYEKEERGRGNFPDRFSARQFPNYSSELNVNALLLGDSALYLCASSFGLFSDTQYFGPGTRLTVL.

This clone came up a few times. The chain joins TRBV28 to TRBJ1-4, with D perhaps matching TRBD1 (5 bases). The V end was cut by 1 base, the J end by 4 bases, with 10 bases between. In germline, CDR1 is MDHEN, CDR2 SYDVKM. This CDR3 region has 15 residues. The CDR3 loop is CASSLLGQGNEKLFF. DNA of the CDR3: TGTGCCAGCAGTTTATTGGGTCAGGGTAATGAAAAACTGTTTTTT.

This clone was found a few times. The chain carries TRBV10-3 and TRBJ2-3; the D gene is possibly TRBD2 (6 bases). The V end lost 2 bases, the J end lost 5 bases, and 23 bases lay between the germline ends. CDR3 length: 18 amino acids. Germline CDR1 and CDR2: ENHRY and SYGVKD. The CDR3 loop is CAISEPIRGGRRRDTQYF. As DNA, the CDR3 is TGTGCCATCAGTGAGCCAATCCGGGGAGGCAGGAGAAGAGATACGCAGTATTTT.

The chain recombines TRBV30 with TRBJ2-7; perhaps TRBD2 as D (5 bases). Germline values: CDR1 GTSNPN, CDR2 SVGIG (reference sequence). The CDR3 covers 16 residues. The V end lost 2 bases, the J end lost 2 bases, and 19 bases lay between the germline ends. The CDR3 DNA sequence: TGTGCCTGGAGTCGGGCGGGCGCAATAACACCCTACGAGCAGTACTTC. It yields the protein CAWSRAGAITPYEQYF.

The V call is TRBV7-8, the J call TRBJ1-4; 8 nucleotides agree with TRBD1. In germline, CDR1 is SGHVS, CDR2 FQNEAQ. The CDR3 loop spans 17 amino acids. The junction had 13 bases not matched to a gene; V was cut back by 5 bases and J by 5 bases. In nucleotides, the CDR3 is TGTGCCAGCAGCCTAGAATTCTCGACAGGGGAGAATGAAAAACTGTTTTTT. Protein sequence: CASSLEFSTGENEKLFF.